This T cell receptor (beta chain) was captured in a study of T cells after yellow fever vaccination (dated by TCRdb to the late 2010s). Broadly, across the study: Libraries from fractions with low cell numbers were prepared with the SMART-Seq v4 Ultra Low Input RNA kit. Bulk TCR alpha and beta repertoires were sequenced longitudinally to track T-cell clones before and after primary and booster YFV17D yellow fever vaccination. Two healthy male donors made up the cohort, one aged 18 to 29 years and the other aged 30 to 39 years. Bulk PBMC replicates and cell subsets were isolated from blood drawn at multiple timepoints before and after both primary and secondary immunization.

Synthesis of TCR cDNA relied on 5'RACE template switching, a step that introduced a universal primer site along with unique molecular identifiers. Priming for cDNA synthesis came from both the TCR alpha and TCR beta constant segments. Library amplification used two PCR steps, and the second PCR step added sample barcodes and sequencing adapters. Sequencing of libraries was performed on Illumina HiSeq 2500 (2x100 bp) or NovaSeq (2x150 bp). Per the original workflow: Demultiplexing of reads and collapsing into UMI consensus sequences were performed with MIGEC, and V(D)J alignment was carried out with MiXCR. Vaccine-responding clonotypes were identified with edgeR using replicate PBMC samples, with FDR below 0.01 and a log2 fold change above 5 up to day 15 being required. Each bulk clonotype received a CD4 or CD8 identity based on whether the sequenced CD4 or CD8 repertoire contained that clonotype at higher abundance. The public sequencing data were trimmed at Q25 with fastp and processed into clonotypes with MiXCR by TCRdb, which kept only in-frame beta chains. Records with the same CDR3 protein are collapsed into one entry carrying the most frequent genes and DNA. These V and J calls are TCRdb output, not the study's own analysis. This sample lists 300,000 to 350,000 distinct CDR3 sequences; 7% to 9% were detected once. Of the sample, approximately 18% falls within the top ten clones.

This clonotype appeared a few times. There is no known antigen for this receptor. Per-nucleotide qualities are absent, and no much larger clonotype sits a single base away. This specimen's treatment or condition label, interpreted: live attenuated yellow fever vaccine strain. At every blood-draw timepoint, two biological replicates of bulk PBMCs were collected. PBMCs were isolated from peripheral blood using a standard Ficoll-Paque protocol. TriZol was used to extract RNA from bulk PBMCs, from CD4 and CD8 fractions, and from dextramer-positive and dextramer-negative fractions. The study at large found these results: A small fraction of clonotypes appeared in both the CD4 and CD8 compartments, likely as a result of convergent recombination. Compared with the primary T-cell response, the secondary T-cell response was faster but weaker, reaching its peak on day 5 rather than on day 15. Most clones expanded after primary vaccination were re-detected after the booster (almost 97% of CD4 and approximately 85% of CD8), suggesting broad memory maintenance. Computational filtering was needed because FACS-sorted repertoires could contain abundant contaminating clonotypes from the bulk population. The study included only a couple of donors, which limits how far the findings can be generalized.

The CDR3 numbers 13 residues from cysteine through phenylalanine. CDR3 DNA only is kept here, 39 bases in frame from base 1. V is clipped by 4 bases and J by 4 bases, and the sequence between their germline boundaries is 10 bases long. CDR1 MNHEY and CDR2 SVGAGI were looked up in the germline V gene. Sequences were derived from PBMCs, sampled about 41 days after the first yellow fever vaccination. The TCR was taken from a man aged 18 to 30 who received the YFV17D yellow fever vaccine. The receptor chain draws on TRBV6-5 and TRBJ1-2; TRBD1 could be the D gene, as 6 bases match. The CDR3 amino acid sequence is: CASSSTGLYGYTF. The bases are TGTGCCAGCAGTTCAACAGGGCTCTATGGCTACACCTTC.